This TCR beta chain was captured in a study of prognosis after radiotherapy for stage I lung cancer. This clonotype has at least ten counts. The V segment lost 5 bases and the J segment 7 bases; nucleotides outside the gene matches: 8. The V gene's germline CDR1 is SEHNR and CDR2 FQNEAQ (reference sequence). This CDR3 spans 15 amino acids. The TCR beta CDR3 region was amplified from genomic DNA, with two rounds of multiplex PCR being used for the amplification. For every TRBV and TRBJ gene, a specific primer was used in first-round PCR. TCRdb re-analysed the multiplex PCR reads in MiXCR, keeping a single row per CDR3 protein. The table lists about 31,000 distinct CDR3 sequences, about 40% of them singletons.

The clonotype was recovered from a donor aged 50 or older with non-small cell lung cancer. Sequenced here: PBMCs, sampled before or after stereotactic body radiation therapy (not recorded which). The chain uses TRBV7-9 and TRBJ1-6; 7 bases are a match to TRBD1. The CDR3: CASSPSGQANSPLHF. DNA of the CDR3: TGTGCCAGCAGCCCCTCAGGACAGGCAAATTCACCCCTCCACTTT.